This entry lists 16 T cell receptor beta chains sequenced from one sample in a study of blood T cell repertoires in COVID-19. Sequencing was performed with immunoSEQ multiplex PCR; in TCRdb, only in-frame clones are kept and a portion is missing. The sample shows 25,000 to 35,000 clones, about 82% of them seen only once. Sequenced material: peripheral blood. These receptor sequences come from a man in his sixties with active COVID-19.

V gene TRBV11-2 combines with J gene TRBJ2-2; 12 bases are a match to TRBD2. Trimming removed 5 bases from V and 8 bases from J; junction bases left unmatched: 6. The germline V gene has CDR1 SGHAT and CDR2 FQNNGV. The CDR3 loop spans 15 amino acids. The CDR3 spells CASSRRLAGVGELFF. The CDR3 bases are TGTGCCAGCAGCCGCAGACTAGCGGGAGTGGGGGAGCTGTTTTTT.

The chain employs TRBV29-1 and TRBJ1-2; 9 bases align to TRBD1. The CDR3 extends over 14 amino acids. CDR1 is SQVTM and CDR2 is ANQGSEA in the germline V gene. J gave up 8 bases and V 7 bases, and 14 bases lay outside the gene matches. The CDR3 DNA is TGCAGCGCCGACCCAATGGGACAGGGACCGGGCTACACCTTC. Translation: CSADPMGQGPGYTF.

In DNA form, the CDR3 reads TGTGCCAGCGCTAGCGGGAGACTGTCGTACGAGCAGTACTTC. Amino acid sequence: CASASGRLSYEQYF. The V and J genes are TRBV6-5 and TRBJ2-7; 10 nucleotides match TRBD2. There are 14 residues in the CDR3. V gave up 8 bases and J gave up 4 bases; unmatched junction bases: 8. Germline CDR1 MNHEY, CDR2 SVGAGI.

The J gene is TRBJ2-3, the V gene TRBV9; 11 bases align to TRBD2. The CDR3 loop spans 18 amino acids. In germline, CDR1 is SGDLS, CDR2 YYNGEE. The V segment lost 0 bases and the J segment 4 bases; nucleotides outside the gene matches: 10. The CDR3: CASSVALAGGRGADTQYF. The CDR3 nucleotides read TGTGCCAGCAGCGTAGCCCTAGCGGGAGGCCGAGGCGCAGATACGCAGTATTTT.

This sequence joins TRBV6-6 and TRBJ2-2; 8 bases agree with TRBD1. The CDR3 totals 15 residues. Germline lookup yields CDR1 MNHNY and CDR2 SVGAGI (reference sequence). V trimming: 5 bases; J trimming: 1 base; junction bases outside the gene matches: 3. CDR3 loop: CASSDRGRNTGELFF. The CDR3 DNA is TGTGCCAGCAGTGACAGGGGAAGGAACACCGGGGAGCTGTTTTTT.

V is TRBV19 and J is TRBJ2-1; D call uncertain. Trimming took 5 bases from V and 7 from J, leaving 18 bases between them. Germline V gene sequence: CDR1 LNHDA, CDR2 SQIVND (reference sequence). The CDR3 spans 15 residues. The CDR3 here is CASSATITASNEQFF. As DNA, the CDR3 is TGTGCCAGTAGTGCAACGATCACTGCTAGTAATGAGCAGTTCTTC.

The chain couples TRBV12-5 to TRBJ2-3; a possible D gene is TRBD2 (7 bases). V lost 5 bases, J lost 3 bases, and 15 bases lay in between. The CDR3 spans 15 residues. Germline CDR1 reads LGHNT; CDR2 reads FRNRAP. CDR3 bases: TGTGCTAGTGGTGTGGGAGGGGGAAAGACAGATACGCAGTATTTT. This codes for CASGVGGGKTDTQYF.

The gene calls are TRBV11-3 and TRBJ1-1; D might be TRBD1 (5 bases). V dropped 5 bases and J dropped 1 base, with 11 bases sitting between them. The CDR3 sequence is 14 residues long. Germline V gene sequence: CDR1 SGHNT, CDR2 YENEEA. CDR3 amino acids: CASSPQDRNTEAFF. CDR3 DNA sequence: TGTGCCAGCAGCCCGCAAGACAGGAACACTGAAGCTTTCTTT.

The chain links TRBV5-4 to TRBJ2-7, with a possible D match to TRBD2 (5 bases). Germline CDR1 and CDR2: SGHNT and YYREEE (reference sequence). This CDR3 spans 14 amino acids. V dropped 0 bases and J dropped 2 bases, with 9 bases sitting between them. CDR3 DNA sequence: TGTGCCAGCAGCTTGGGGCTAGCCACCTACGAGCAGTACTTC. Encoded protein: CASSLGLATYEQYF.

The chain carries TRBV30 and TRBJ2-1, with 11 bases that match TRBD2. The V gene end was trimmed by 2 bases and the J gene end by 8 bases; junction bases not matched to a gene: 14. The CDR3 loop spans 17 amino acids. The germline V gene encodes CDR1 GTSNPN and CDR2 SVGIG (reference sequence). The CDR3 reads CAWSSGGLAGGGDEQFF. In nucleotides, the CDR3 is TGTGCCTGGAGTTCAGGGGGTCTAGCGGGAGGCGGCGATGAGCAGTTCTTC.

The DNA for the CDR3 is TGTGCCAGCAGTTTCCGAGGACACCAGAACACCGGGGAGCTGTTTTTT. It encodes CASSFRGHQNTGELFF. The chain links TRBV28 to TRBJ2-2; possible D gene TRBD1, 5 bases. The CDR3 is 16 amino acids. Trimming left V 3 bases short and J 1 base short, with 12 bases between. Germline V gives CDR1 MDHEN, CDR2 SYDVKM.

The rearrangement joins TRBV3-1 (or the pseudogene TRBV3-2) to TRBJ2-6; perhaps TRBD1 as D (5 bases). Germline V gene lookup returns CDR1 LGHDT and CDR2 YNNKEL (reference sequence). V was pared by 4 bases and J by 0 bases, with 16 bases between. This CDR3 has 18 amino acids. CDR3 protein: CASSRLETVSSGANVLTF. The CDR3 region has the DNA TGTGCCAGCAGCCGACTGGAGACAGTCTCCTCTGGGGCCAACGTCCTGACTTTC.

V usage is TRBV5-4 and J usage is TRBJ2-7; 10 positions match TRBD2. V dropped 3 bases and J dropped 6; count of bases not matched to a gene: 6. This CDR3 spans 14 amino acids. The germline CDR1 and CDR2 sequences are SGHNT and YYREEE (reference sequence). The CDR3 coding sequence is TGTGCCAGCAGCTCTTCTGGGACTAGCGTCGAGCAGTACTTC. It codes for CASSSSGTSVEQYF.

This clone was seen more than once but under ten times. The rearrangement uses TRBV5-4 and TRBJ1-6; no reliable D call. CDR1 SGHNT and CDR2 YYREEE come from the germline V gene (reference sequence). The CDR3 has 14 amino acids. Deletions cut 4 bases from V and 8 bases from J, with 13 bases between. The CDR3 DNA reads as TGTGCCAGCAGCGGCCGGGAGAATTATTCACCCCTCCACTTT. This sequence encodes CASSGRENYSPLHF.

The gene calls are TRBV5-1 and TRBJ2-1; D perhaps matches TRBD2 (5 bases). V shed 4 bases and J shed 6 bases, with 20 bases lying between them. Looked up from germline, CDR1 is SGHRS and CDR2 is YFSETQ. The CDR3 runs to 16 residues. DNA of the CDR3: TGCGCCAGCAGCGCGACTGGGATCCCTGGGAGCAATGAGCAGTTCTTC. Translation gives CASSATGIPGSNEQFF.

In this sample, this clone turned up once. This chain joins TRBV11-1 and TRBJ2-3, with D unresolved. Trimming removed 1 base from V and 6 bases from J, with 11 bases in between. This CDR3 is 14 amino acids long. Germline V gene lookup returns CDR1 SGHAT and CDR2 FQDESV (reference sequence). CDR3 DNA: TGTGCCAGCAGCTTAGTTGGCCGCAGGGATACGCAGTATTTT. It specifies CASSLVGRRDTQYF. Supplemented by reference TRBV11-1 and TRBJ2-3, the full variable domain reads EAEVAQSPRYKITEKSQAVAFWCDPISGHATLYWYRQILGQGPELLVQFQDESVVDDSQLPKDRFSAERLKGVDSTLKIQPAELGDSAMYLCASSLVGRRDTQYFGPGTRLTVL.